These 14 T cell receptor beta chains were sequenced from one sample in a study of siplizumab effects on memory and regulatory T cells (dated by TCRdb to the late 2010s). Cells from the mixed lymphocyte reactions were cocultured for less than seven days at 37 degrees C. These receptors have no known antigen. The library was built by means of the immunoSEQ multiplex PCR assay. The clones in this table, taken by TCRdb from immuneACCESS, are in-frame only. Not every clone is retained; where verified, under half of the shortfall comes from an unresolved V gene, and the cause of the rest is unknown. The sample has about 12,000 clones on record, more than 45% of them singletons. The ten top clones hold 38% of the sample. The material sequenced was CFSE-low (dividing) CD8+ T cells sorted from an allogeneic mixed lymphocyte reaction. These receptors were obtained from a human donor in good health; the cells came from an allogeneic mixed lymphocyte reaction. Some clones in this sample may be carry-over from other donors' samples.

This clone was counted a few times. Other DNA sequences in the same sample also yield this CDR3. The rearrangement joins TRBV6-1 to TRBJ1-1; 8 bases line up with TRBD1. V gave up 7 bases and J gave up 1 base; unmatched junction bases: 14. CDR3 length equals 17 residues. In germline, CDR1 is MNHNS, CDR2 SASEGT. The CDR3 nucleotides are TGTGCCAGCAATGATTGGTACAGGGGGATTGGGAACACTGAAGCTTTCTTT. Encoded protein: CASNDWYRGIGNTEAFF.

This clone has just a few counts. The chain combines TRBV4-1 with TRBJ2-7; the D call may be TRBD1 or TRBD2 (5 bases each). Trimming took 2 bases from V and 4 from J, leaving 18 bases between them. The V gene's germline CDR1 is MGHRA and CDR2 YSYEKL. The CDR3 covers 16 residues. The CDR3 region is CASSQKSGAPGYEQYF. CDR3 in DNA: TGCGCCAGCAGCCAAAAGTCCGGGGCCCCGGGATACGAGCAGTACTTC.

This clone has more than one count but fewer than ten. The V and J genes are TRBV6-1 and TRBJ2-2, with unresolved D. Trimming took off 2 bases at V and 5 bases at J, with 6 bases between the two ends. This CDR3 spans 13 amino acids. Germline V CDR1 and CDR2: MNHNS, SASEGT. The CDR3, as DNA: TGTGCCAGCAGTGAACGGTGGACCGGGGAGCTGTTTTTT. Amino acid sequence: CASSERWTGELFF.

This clone was counted between two and nine times. The J gene is TRBJ2-7, the V gene TRBV19; D is perhaps TRBD1 (6 bases). Germline values: CDR1 LNHDA, CDR2 SQIVND (reference sequence). The V end was cut by 5 bases, the J end by 2 bases, with 13 bases between. This CDR3 region has 14 residues. DNA of the CDR3: TGTGCCAGTAGTCTTCAGGACAGTACCTACGAGCAGTACTTC. Protein sequence: CASSLQDSTYEQYF.

This rearrangement joins TRBV4-1 to TRBJ2-7, with D unresolved. Trimming removed 0 bases from V and 2 bases from J, with 11 bases in between. Germline CDR1 MGHRA, CDR2 YSYEKL. The CDR3 has 15 residues. In DNA form, the CDR3 reads TGCGCCAGCAGCCAAGAGCGGTTCTCCCCCTACGAGCAGTACTTC. Residues: CASSQERFSPYEQYF.

In this sample, this clone turned up once. The gene calls are TRBV19 and TRBJ2-3; no firm D call. The CDR3 is 13 amino acids. The germline V gene encodes CDR1 LNHDA and CDR2 SQIVND (reference sequence). Trimming took off 5 bases at V and 3 bases at J, with 9 bases between the two ends. CDR3 region: CASSPRLTDTQYF. The CDR3 DNA sequence: TGTGCCAGTAGTCCCCGCTTGACAGATACGCAGTATTTT.

The chain combines TRBV27 with TRBJ1-5; the match to TRBD1 covers 9 bases. The CDR3 is made up of 16 amino acids. V trimming: 4 bases; J trimming: 3 bases; junction bases outside the gene matches: 7. The germline gives CDR1 MNHEY, CDR2 SMNVEV (reference sequence). The DNA of the CDR3 is TGTGCCAGCAGTTCCGGGACAGGGAACTTCAATCAGCCCCAGCATTTT. Protein: CASSSGTGNFNQPQHF.

This clone was counted a few times. Other DNA variants within this sample encode the same CDR3. The chain carries TRBV19 and TRBJ2-7, with D tentatively TRBD1 (5 bases). Trimming took 1 base from V and 3 from J, leaving 10 bases between them. CDR1 and CDR2 (germline): LNHDA, SQIVND (reference sequence). The CDR3 consists of 14 residues. This chain's CDR3 is CASSIGQGSYEQYF. DNA for the CDR3: TGTGCCAGTAGTATAGGTCAGGGTAGCTACGAGCAGTACTTC.

Here the CDR3 reads CASSVLGGGGNTIYF. DNA of the CDR3: TGTGCCAGCAGCGTCCTGGGAGGCGGTGGAAACACCATATATTTT. The chain combines TRBV9 with TRBJ1-3, with D unresolved. The germline V and J ends were trimmed by 2 bases and 3 bases, with 12 bases remaining between them. Germline CDR1 is SGDLS and CDR2 is YYNGEE. The length of the CDR3 is 15 residues.

The V call is TRBV5-1, the J call TRBJ2-2; the D call may be TRBD1 or TRBD2 (6 bases each). The length of the CDR3 is 14 residues. Germline assignment: CDR1 SGHRS and CDR2 YFSETQ. V lost 3 bases, J lost 4 bases, and 10 bases lay in between. CDR3 sequence (DNA): TGCGCCAGCAGCTCAGGAGGGGGCACCGGGGAGCTGTTTTTT. Its protein product is CASSSGGGTGELFF. The complete variable domain, with remaining parts taken from reference TRBV5-1 and TRBJ2-2, reads KAGVTQTPRYLIKTRGQQVTLSCSPISGHRSVSWYQQTPGQGLQFLFEYFSETQRNKGNFPGRFSGRQFSNSRSEMNVSTLELGDSALYLCASSSGGGTGELFFGEGSRLTVL.

This chain uses TRBV5-5 with TRBJ2-7; 8 bases line up with TRBD1. The CDR3 sequence is 15 residues long. V lost 2 bases to trimming and J lost 4 bases; unmatched junction nucleotides: 8. The germline V gene has CDR1 SGHKS and CDR2 YYEKEE (reference sequence). Written as DNA, the CDR3 is TGTGCCAGCAGCTTTTTTACAGGGGGTGGATACGAGCAGTACTTC. Translated: CASSFFTGGGYEQYF.

In nucleotides, the CDR3 is TGTGCCAGCAGCTGGGATAGCGGGGGATTATACGAGCAGTACTTC. Protein: CASSWDSGGLYEQYF. This chain joins TRBV5-6 and TRBJ2-5; TRBD2 matches at 9 bases. The end of the DNA aligns better with TRBJ2-7, so the J call may be wrong. The CDR3 is made up of 15 amino acids. In germline, CDR1 is SGHDT, CDR2 YYEEEE.

By sample share, this clone is medium-sized (0.01 to 0.1%). The chain links TRBV7-2 to TRBJ2-7, with D hard to call. V was pared by 5 bases and J by 0 bases, with 2 bases between. The V gene's germline CDR1 is SGHTA and CDR2 FQGNSA. The CDR3 covers 11 residues. The CDR3 DNA reads as TGTGCCAGCAGCGTCTCCTACGAGCAGTACTTC. Amino acid sequence: CASSVSYEQYF.

This sequence joins TRBV6-4 and TRBJ2-1, with D perhaps matching TRBD2 (5 bases). The CDR3 length is 15 residues. Trimming pared 0 bases from V and 10 bases from J, leaving 16 bases between. The germline gives CDR1 MRHNA, CDR2 SNTAGT. This CDR3 is CASSDSGAFSSEQFF. CDR3 DNA sequence: TGTGCCAGCAGTGACTCGGGAGCCTTCAGTTCGGAGCAGTTCTTC.